One and the same sample provided the 5 T cell receptor beta chains below, sequenced in a study of blood T cells in healthy people across ages. A second PCR, run for about 7 to 11 cycles, used a sample-barcoded 5' primer plus a J-beta primer mix. TCRdb called the 5' RACE reads again in MiXCR, with one record for every CDR3 protein. The sample gives 910,000 or so distinct CDR3 sequences, approximately 50% of which show up once; over 20% is in the top ten. The sequencing input was blood. The receptors were gathered from a woman aged 60-75 years in good health.

The table lists this clonotype with a few counts. The CDR3: CASRMFLDRGLETQYF. Written as DNA, the CDR3 is TGCGCCAGCAGAATGTTTCTGGACAGGGGCCTTGAGACCCAGTACTTC. The chain is built from TRBV5-1 and TRBJ2-5; 9 bases map to TRBD1. CDR1 is SGHRS and CDR2 is YFSETQ in the germline V gene. There are 16 residues in the CDR3. V gave up 5 bases and J gave up 5 bases; unmatched junction bases: 13.

There are a few counts of this clonotype. DNA for the CDR3: TGCAGTGCTAGAGAAGGGGGATCTGAAGCTTTCTTT. Residues: CSAREGGSEAFF. The chain is built from TRBV20-1 and TRBJ1-1, with D possibly TRBD1 on 6 matching bases. Trimming shortened V by 0 bases and J by 6 bases, and 8 bases separated the two germline ends. The CDR3 runs 12 residues. Germline CDR1 is DFQATT and CDR2 is SNEGSKA (reference sequence).

This clonotype came up once. V gene TRBV6-5 combines with J gene TRBJ1-4; maybe TRBD1 (5 bases). V lost 6 bases and J lost 4, with 15 bases in between. Germline V lookup: CDR1 MNHEY, CDR2 SVGAGI. The CDR3 has 15 residues. In nucleotides, the CDR3 is TGTGCCAGCAGGACTACCGGGACTCGTAATGAAAAACTGTTTTTT. It translates to CASRTTGTRNEKLFF.

The chain couples TRBV27 to TRBJ2-7; D is perhaps TRBD1 (7 bases). Germline CDR1 is MNHEY and CDR2 is SMNVEV (reference sequence). Trimming took off 4 bases at V and 6 bases at J, with 16 bases between the two ends. The CDR3 totals 14 residues. This chain's CDR3 is CASSSRGGGGEQYF. The DNA for the CDR3 is TGTGCCAGCAGTTCCCGAGGAGGGGGCGGCGAGCAGTACTTC.

The chain couples TRBV7-2 to TRBJ2-3, with D unclear. There are 14 residues in the CDR3. Trimming removed 5 bases from V and 5 bases from J, with 14 bases in between. Germline CDR1 is SGHTA and CDR2 is FQGNSA. CDR3 DNA: TGTGCCAGCAGCGTACCCCCGACTCTAGATACGCAGTATTTT. It yields the protein CASSVPPTLDTQYF.